These T cell receptor beta chains were read from a single sample in a study of T-cell reconstitution after alpha-beta-depleted transplantation in children. TCRdb used MiXCR to reprocess the PCR reads, holding one entry per CDR3 protein. The sample consists of approximately 490,000 distinct CDR3 sequences, roughly an eighth of them appearing once. Specimen: PBMCs from the stem cell graft donor, collected from the stem cell graft. The source is a human donor who donated a stem cell graft to a child with combined immunodeficiency. CDR3s include the opening cysteine and the closing phenylalanine or tryptophan.

V gene,J gene,CDR3 protein
TRBV24-1,TRBJ1-2,CATSGPDTFYGYTF
TRBV20-1,TRBJ1-1,CSAQQGAEAFF
TRBV27,TRBJ1-4,CASSLSIWGEGRKLFF
TRBV7-3,TRBJ2-6,CASSLDRGAGANVLTF
TRBV29-1,TRBJ2-5,CSVEEIYLAEETQYF
TRBV7-9,TRBJ2-7,CASSLARTGRSYEQYF
TRBV6-5,TRBJ1-2,CASSPRGDLNYGYTF
TRBV27,TRBJ2-2,CASSPTRSAGELFF
TRBV5-1,TRBJ2-5,CASSLAGYGETQYF
TRBV18,TRBJ1-1,CASSPMQGRNTEAFF
TRBV6-1,TRBJ1-2,CASSSPGADNYGYTF
TRBV4-3,TRBJ2-1,CASSQAVGYEQFF
TRBV29-1,TRBJ1-2,CSVEERKDGYTF
TRBV7-2,TRBJ2-1,CASSSVGTAYNEQFF
TRBV20-1,TRBJ2-1,CSARDRNGAHATEYNEQFF
TRBV25-1,TRBJ2-7,CASRGRDRARDEQYF
TRBV18,TRBJ2-2,CASSPTRQMNTGELFF
TRBV12-3/TRBV12-4,TRBJ2-7,CASSPGPEGYEQYF
TRBV30,TRBJ2-1,CACSGTSSYNEQFF
TRBV5-5,TRBJ1-5,CASSDRGHQPQHF
TRBV30,TRBJ2-2,CAWRLSTRTATGELFF
TRBV6-1,TRBJ2-7,CASSPSLVVADEQYF
TRBV6-5,TRBJ2-3,CASSYGYLYTDTQYF
TRBV12-3/TRBV12-4,TRBJ2-1,CASRVLGGSGEQFF
TRBV12-3/TRBV12-4,TRBJ1-2,CARYFPVGTGDGYTF
TRBV9,TRBJ1-1,CASSAYREPYTEAFF
TRBV11-2,TRBJ1-2,CASSLSDRRYGYTF
TRBV27,TRBJ2-4,CASRSLGQTKNIQYF
TRBV14,TRBJ2-2,CASSQVDRGWDTGELFF
TRBV25-1,TRBJ2-7,CASSGSNDRRVSSYEQYF
TRBV29-1,TRBJ2-1,CSVEDLGTSGGRYNEQFF
TRBV24-1,TRBJ2-2,CATSDESTGELFF
TRBV21-1,TRBJ2-7,CASSKSPGFLAGDAEYF
TRBV7-9,TRBJ2-7,CASSLVDFVEGFEQYF
TRBV2,TRBJ1-5,CASPGEGQPQHF
TRBV9,TRBJ2-7,CASSPRTSGTAEQYF
TRBV5-5,TRBJ2-1,CASSLGPGTYNEQFF
TRBV12-3/TRBV12-4,TRBJ2-2,CASTLRGGGNTGELFF
TRBV4-3,TRBJ1-1,CASSPDRQNTEAFF
TRBV7-8,TRBJ2-1,CASSFDSYSSYNEQFF